These T cell receptor beta chains were read from a single sample in a study of blood T cell repertoires in COVID-19. Here immunoSEQ multiplex PCR was the method, and the copy in TCRdb shows in-frame clones only, minus some. The data contain approximately 150,000 clones, less than 90% of them seen just once; the ten biggest clones take up 8%. The sequenced material came from PBMCs or T cells enriched from blood (not recorded which). These TCRs come from a woman aged 50 to 60 who had recovered from COVID-19. Each CDR3 is given with its conserved first and last residue. The D gene is left open where the match is weak. Rows give clone size only sometimes, using once, few, many, or a class for an expanded clone.

j_call | clone_size | v_call | d_call | cdr3_nt | cdr3_aa
TRBJ1-3 | NA | TRBV25-1 | TRBD1 | TGTGCCAGCAGTGACCGGACAGGGGCATCTGGAAACACCATATATTTT | CASSDRTGASGNTIYF
TRBJ1-2 | NA | TRBV29-1 | NA | TGCAGCGTTGAGGGACACGCCCGCTATGGCTACACCTTC | CSVEGHARYGYTF
TRBJ1-1 | NA | TRBV4-2 | TRBD1 | TGTGCCAGCAGCCAAGCTCTCCGGGGACAGGGGAACACTGAAGCTTTCTTT | CASSQALRGQGNTEAFF
TRBJ2-3 | once | TRBV5-4 | NA | TGTGCCAGCAGCTTGGGGGCCCAAAGGAGCACAGATACGCAGTATTTT | CASSLGAQRSTDTQYF
TRBJ1-1 | few | TRBV7-2 | TRBD1 | TGTGCCAGCAGCTCTCTCCGGGACAGTCAGTTCGCTTTCTTT | CASSSLRDSQFAFF
TRBJ1-2 | few | TRBV7-9 | TRBD1 | TGTGCCAGCAGACAGGGACAGTACACCTTC | CASRQGQYTF
TRBJ1-2 | NA | TRBV6-2/TRBV6-3 | NA | TGTGCCAGCAGTTATACCGGAGGGCTTGACTATGGCTACACCTTC | CASSYTGGLDYGYTF
TRBJ2-1 | NA | TRBV11-2 | TRBD2 | TGTGCCAGCAGCTTAGTCGGAAAAACTAGCGGGAGCCTCGATGAGCAGTTCTTC | CASSLVGKTSGSLDEQFF
TRBJ1-2 | NA | TRBV28 | NA | TGTGCCAGCACCTACAAGACAGGCGGATATGGCTACACCTTC | CASTYKTGGYGYTF
TRBJ2-7 | NA | TRBV13 | NA | TGTGCCAGCAGCTTGGCAGGGTTTAGCGAGCAGTACTTC | CASSLAGFSEQYF
TRBJ1-5 | NA | TRBV4-2 | TRBD1 | TGTGCCAGCAGCCAAGAGACAGGGATCGGTAGCAATCAGCCCCAGCATTTT | CASSQETGIGSNQPQHF
TRBJ2-7 | NA | TRBV19 | NA | TGTGCCTCGGCCCCCGGAGGGGGCGAATACGAGCAGTACTTC | CASAPGGGEYEQYF
TRBJ2-3 | NA | TRBV12-3/TRBV12-4 | NA | TGTGCCAGCAGCGAGCCCCCGGGACAAGCGCAGTATTTT | CASSEPPGQAQYF
TRBJ2-3 | NA | TRBV27 | TRBD1 | TGTGCCAGCAGTTTCCGGGACAGAAGTCAGGATACGCAGTATTTT | CASSFRDRSQDTQYF
TRBJ1-1 | NA | TRBV25-1 | NA | TGTGCCAGCAGTGAACGGGGGACGAGAGCTTTCTTT | CASSERGTRAFF
TRBJ1-2 | NA | TRBV4-3 | NA | TGCGCCAGCAGCCAAGATCAGGGACTCTATGGCTACACCTTC | CASSQDQGLYGYTF
TRBJ1-4 | NA | TRBV9 | NA | TGTGCCAGCAGCCCCATGGGGGGGGGTTTTGAAAAACTGTTTTTT | CASSPMGGGFEKLFF
TRBJ2-7 | NA | TRBV3-1/TRBV3-2 | TRBD2 | TGTGCCAGCAGCCAAGATCTAGCGGATCCCTACGAGCAGTACTTC | CASSQDLADPYEQYF
TRBJ2-7 | few | TRBV12-3/TRBV12-4 | NA | TGTGCCAGCAGTCCGCGTTCACGGTACGAGCAGTACTTC | CASSPRSRYEQYF
TRBJ2-7 | NA | TRBV28 | NA | TGTGCCAGCAGTTTAACGGGGGTCGGCTACGAGCAGTACTTC | CASSLTGVGYEQYF
TRBJ2-2 | NA | TRBV24-1 | TRBD1 | TGTGCCACCAGTGACCCAGACAGGGGGCGCGCCGGGGAGCTGTTTTTT | CATSDPDRGRAGELFF
TRBJ1-2 | NA | TRBV27 | TRBD1 | TGTGCCAGCAGTTTATTAGGGACAGCTGGCTACACCTTC | CASSLLGTAGYTF
TRBJ2-2 | NA | TRBV6-5 | NA | TGTGCCAGCAGCATGGAAGGGGGAACCGGGGAGCTGTTTTTT | CASSMEGGTGELFF
TRBJ2-1 | NA | TRBV9 | TRBD1 | TGTGCCAGCAGCGTAGATTTTAGGGACAGGGGCTCCTACAATGAGCAGTTCTTC | CASSVDFRDRGSYNEQFF
TRBJ1-2 | NA | TRBV15 | NA | TGTGCCACCAGCAGAGACAGGGTTGGCTACACCTTC | CATSRDRVGYTF
TRBJ1-3 | NA | TRBV11-2 | NA | TGTGCCAGCAGCTTTCGGGGGTTGGACACCATATATTTT | CASSFRGLDTIYF
TRBJ2-1 | NA | TRBV11-3 | TRBD2 | TGTGCCAGCAGGCAAGGACTAGCTCAGTCCAATGAGCAGTTCTTC | CASRQGLAQSNEQFF
TRBJ2-5 | NA | TRBV5-1 | TRBD1 | TGCGCCAGCAGCTTGCCCGGGACAGGGGTGCGAGAGACCCAGTACTTC | CASSLPGTGVRETQYF
TRBJ2-7 | NA | TRBV20-1 | NA | TGCAGTGCAGCGGACAGTTACGAGCAGTACTTC | CSAADSYEQYF
TRBJ2-3 | NA | TRBV7-2 | TRBD2 | TGTGCCAGCAGCTTAAGGACTAGCGGGGGAAGGACAGATACGCAGTATTTT | CASSLRTSGGRTDTQYF
TRBJ1-2 | few | TRBV12-3/TRBV12-4 | NA | TGTGCCAGCAGTTTCGTCCTTGACTATGGCTACACCTTC | CASSFVLDYGYTF
TRBJ2-7 | NA | TRBV27 | TRBD2 | TGTGCCAGCAGTCCGACTTACCCGGGACTAGCGGGAGGCGAGCAGTACTTC | CASSPTYPGLAGGEQYF
TRBJ2-1 | NA | TRBV29-1 | TRBD1 | TGCAGCGTTGAAGGGGGGACAGGGGCCTACAATGAGCAGTTCTTC | CSVEGGTGAYNEQFF
TRBJ2-7 | NA | TRBV10-3 | NA | TGTGCCTCAGGGGACTACGAGCAGTACTTC | CASGDYEQYF
TRBJ1-4 | NA | TRBV6-4 | NA | TGTGCCAGCATGGTAGGGGTTACGGAAAAACTGTTTTTT | CASMVGVTEKLFF
TRBJ1-6 | NA | TRBV7-6 | TRBD1 | TGTGCCAGCAGGCAAACAGGGGGCTATAATTCACCCCTCCACTTT | CASRQTGGYNSPLHF
TRBJ1-2 | NA | TRBV7-2 | NA | TGTGCCAGCAGCTTTGAGTTGACAGCTAACTATGGCTACACCTTC | CASSFELTANYGYTF
TRBJ1-1 | once | TRBV10-2 | TRBD1 | TGCGCCAGCAGTGATCCCGTCCAGTTCCTACAGGGGGCGAGGACTGAAGCTTTCTTT | CASSDPVQFLQGARTEAFF
TRBJ1-5 | once | TRBV7-8 | NA | TGTGCCAGCAGCCCTGGGGGGGGGCCCCAGCATTTT | CASSPGGGPQHF
TRBJ2-2 | NA | TRBV19 | NA | TGTGCCAGTAGGAGAGAAGACTTTACCTTCACCGGGGAGCTGTTTTTT | CASRREDFTFTGELFF
TRBJ2-5 | NA | TRBV5-1 | NA | TGCGCCAGCAGCTCAGGGAACCCAGGGGAGACCCAGTACTTC | CASSSGNPGETQYF
TRBJ1-4 | NA | TRBV4-3 | TRBD1 | TGCGCCAGCAGCCGGTCCGGGACAGAGAATGAAAAACTGTTTTTT | CASSRSGTENEKLFF
TRBJ2-3 | NA | TRBV7-2 | TRBD2 | TGTGCCAGCAGCTTGCGGATAGCGGGGGGGACCGATACGCAGTATTTT | CASSLRIAGGTDTQYF
TRBJ2-2 | once | TRBV3-1/TRBV3-2 | NA | TGTGCCAGCAGCCAAGTAGGGAGCGCCGGGGAGCTGTTTTTT | CASSQVGSAGELFF
TRBJ1-2 | NA | TRBV9 | NA | TGTGCCAGCAGCGTAGATGGGGGGTCCGGCTACACCTTC | CASSVDGGSGYTF